The next 14 T cell receptor beta chains were all read from a single sample in a study of blood T cell repertoires in COVID-19. Clones were sequenced by immunoSEQ multiplex PCR, and TCRdb holds only the in-frame ones, with some missing. Here the sample spans more than 150,000 clones, about nine tenths being singletons. What was sequenced was peripheral blood. The receptors stem from a woman aged 70-85 years with acute or convalescent COVID-19.

The gene calls are TRBV25-1 and TRBJ2-7, with TRBD1 matching 10 bases. Germline V gives CDR1 MGHDK, CDR2 SYGVNS. The CDR3 is 16 residues long. Trimming removed 2 bases from V and 2 bases from J; junction bases left unmatched: 6. CDR3 amino acids: CASSEQPGTGAYEQYF. DNA of the CDR3: TGTGCCAGCAGTGAACAACCCGGGACAGGGGCCTACGAGCAGTACTTC.

J is TRBJ1-1 and V is TRBV19, with 7 bases matching TRBD1. The CDR3 is made up of 14 amino acids. Per germline, CDR1 LNHDA and CDR2 SQIVND (reference sequence). V trimming: 9 bases; J trimming: 4 bases; junction bases outside the gene matches: 11. Here the CDR3 reads CASERRQGTTEAFF. CDR3 nucleotide sequence: TGTGCCAGCGAACGGCGACAGGGTACCACTGAAGCTTTCTTT.

Here the CDR3 DNA reads TGTGCCAGCAGCTTAGCGGTAGTCTCTGGAAACACCATATATTTT. Its translation: CASSLAVVSGNTIYF. V and J are TRBV7-9 and TRBJ1-3, with D uncertain. The CDR3 runs to 15 residues. Trimming removed 0 bases at V and 0 bases at J, with 6 bases between. Per germline, CDR1 SEHNR and CDR2 FQNEAQ (reference sequence).

This clone was seen a handful of times. The CDR3 sequence is CASSRTAGNTIYF. CDR3 coding DNA: TGTGCCAGCAGTCGCACAGCTGGAAACACCATATATTTT. This sequence joins TRBV2 and TRBJ1-3; D is ambiguous. Germline assignment: CDR1 SNHLY and CDR2 FYNNEI. The V end lost 5 bases, the J end lost 2 bases, and 7 bases lay between the germline ends. There are 13 residues in the CDR3.

The chain links TRBV19 to TRBJ1-5; 9 bases fit TRBD1. CDR1 and CDR2 from the germline V gene are LNHDA and SQIVND (reference sequence). V lost 11 bases and J lost 9; bases outside the gene matches: 8. The CDR3 has 12 amino acids. CDR3 bases: TGTGCCGGGGGACAGGGCTCAGGGCCCCAGCATTTT. Translation gives CAGGQGSGPQHF.

This chain joins TRBV15 and TRBJ1-5, with D maybe TRBD1 (5 bases). The V and J ends lost 2 bases and 0 bases respectively, with 14 bases between them. The CDR3 runs 17 residues. CDR1 and CDR2 from the germline V gene are LNHNV and YYDKDF (reference sequence). The CDR3 nucleotides read TGTGCCACCAGCAGATTCCAGGGATTTAATAGCAATCAGCCCCAGCATTTT. Amino acids: CATSRFQGFNSNQPQHF.

This chain uses TRBV3-1 (or the pseudogene TRBV3-2) with TRBJ2-7; a possible D gene is TRBD2 (6 bases). Trimming stripped 2 bases from V and 2 bases from J, with 16 bases between. The CDR3 is 16 amino acids. Germline V gene lookup returns CDR1 LGHDT and CDR2 YNNKEL (reference sequence). The CDR3 DNA is TGTGCCAGCAGCCAAATTCCGGGACTGGGGACCTACGAGCAGTACTTC. Encoded protein: CASSQIPGLGTYEQYF.

The chain has TRBV7-6 and TRBJ1-5; TRBD1 is a possible D gene (5 bases). V lost 4 bases, J lost 7 bases, and 20 bases lay in between. The germline V gene encodes CDR1 SGHVS and CDR2 FNYEAQ. This CDR3 contains 16 residues. As DNA, the CDR3 is TGTGCCAGCAGCTCCAGGGCCGGTGGTGTGGGCCAGCCCCAGCATTTT. Translation gives CASSSRAGGVGQPQHF. The full variable domain, in which reference TRBV7-6 and TRBJ1-5 provide the parts outside the CDR3, is GAGVSQSPRYKVTKRGQDVALRCDPISGHVSLYWYRQALGQGPEFLTYFNYEAQQDKSGLPNDRFSAERPEGSISTLTIQRTEQRDSAMYRCASSSRAGGVGQPQHFGDGTRLSIL.

The rearrangement links TRBV21-1 to TRBJ2-5; the listed D gene, TRBD1, was not tested against the DNA. TRBV21-1 is tagged as a pseudogene. This CDR3 has 13 amino acids. The CDR3 loop reads CASVHRIQETQYF. CDR3 nucleotide sequence: TGTGCCAGCGTCCACAGGATCCAAGAGACCCAGTACTTC.

The chain combines TRBV7-2 with TRBJ1-2; 10 nucleotides match TRBD1. This CDR3 is 15 amino acids long. CDR1 and CDR2 (germline): SGHTA, FQGNSA. After removal of 5 bases from V and 4 bases from J, the junction contained 7 bases not matched to a gene. The CDR3 DNA follows: TGTGCCAGCAGCCCCATGGGACAGGGGTCCTATGGCTACACCTTC. Translated, it gives CASSPMGQGSYGYTF.

V and J are TRBV20-1 and TRBJ1-2; D is ambiguous. Trimming took 1 base from V and 7 from J, leaving 7 bases between them. This CDR3 comprises 11 residues. Germline V lookup: CDR1 DFQATT, CDR2 SNEGSKA (reference sequence). The CDR3 DNA follows: TGCAGTGCTAGAGTTGTGGCTGGCTACACCTTC. Translation: CSARVVAGYTF.

CDR3 nucleotides: TGTGCCAGCAGGCATCCCGGGACAGAAAACTATGGCTACACCTTC. It codes for CASRHPGTENYGYTF. The chain has TRBV6-5 and TRBJ1-2; TRBD1 matches at 7 bases. The V segment lost 6 bases and the J segment 2 bases; nucleotides outside the gene matches: 9. The CDR3 totals 15 residues. Germline V gene lookup returns CDR1 MNHEY and CDR2 SVGAGI.

CDR3 coding DNA: TGTGCCAGCAGTCTACTCCTCAGGGGGCCAGATACGCAGTATTTT. Translated, it gives CASSLLLRGPDTQYF. The J gene is TRBJ2-3, the V gene TRBV27; 8 positions agree with TRBD1. Germline loops: CDR1 MNHEY, CDR2 SMNVEV (reference sequence). After removal of 5 bases from V and 4 bases from J, the junction contained 8 bases not matched to a gene. This CDR3 comprises 15 residues.

J is TRBJ2-7 and V is TRBV7-8; 10 positions agree with TRBD2. J lost 2 bases, V lost 1 base, and 8 bases had no gene match. Germline-derived CDR1 and CDR2 are SGHVS and FQNEAQ. The CDR3 covers 17 residues. This chain's CDR3 is CASSLGGLAGVAYEQYF. DNA for the CDR3: TGTGCCAGCAGCTTAGGGGGTCTAGCGGGGGTGGCCTACGAGCAGTACTTC.